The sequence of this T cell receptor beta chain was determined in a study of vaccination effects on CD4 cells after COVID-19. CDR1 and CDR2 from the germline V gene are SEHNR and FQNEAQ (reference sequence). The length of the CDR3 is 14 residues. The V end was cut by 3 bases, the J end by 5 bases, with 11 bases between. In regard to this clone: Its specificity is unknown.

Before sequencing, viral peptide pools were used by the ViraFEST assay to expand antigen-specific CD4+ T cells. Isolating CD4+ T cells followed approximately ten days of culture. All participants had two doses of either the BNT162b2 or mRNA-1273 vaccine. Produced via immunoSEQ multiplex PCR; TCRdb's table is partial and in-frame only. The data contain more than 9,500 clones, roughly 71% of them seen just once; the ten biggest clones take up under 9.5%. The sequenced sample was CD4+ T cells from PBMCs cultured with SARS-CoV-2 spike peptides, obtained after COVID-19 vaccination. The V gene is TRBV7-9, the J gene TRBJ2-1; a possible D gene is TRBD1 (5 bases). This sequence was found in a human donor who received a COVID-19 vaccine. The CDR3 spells CASSLTQGNNEQFF. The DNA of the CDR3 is TGTGCCAGCAGCTTGACCCAGGGAAACAATGAGCAGTTCTTC.